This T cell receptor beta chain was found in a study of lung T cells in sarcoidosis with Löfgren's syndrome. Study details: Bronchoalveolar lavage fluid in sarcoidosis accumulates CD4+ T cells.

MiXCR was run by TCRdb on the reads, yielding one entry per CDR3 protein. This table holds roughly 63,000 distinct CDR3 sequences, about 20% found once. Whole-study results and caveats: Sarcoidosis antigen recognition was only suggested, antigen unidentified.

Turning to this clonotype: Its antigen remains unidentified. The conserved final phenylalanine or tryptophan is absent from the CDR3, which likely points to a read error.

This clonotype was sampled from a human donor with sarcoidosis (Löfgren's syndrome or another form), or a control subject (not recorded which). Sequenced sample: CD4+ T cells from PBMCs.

This CDR3 reads CANSLGGAGRNEQFL. CDR3 coding DNA: TGTGCCAACAGCTTAGGTGGAGCCGGACGAAATGAGCAGTTCCTC. V gene TRBV7-2 combines with J gene TRBJ2-1; D call uncertain. CDR1 and CDR2 (germline): SGHTA, FQGNSA. The CDR3 loop spans 15 amino acids.